One sample yielded the 8 T cell receptor beta chains listed below, sequenced in a study of T cell responses to AZD1222 COVID-19 vaccine. Assay used: immunoSEQ multiplex PCR; TCRdb lists only in-frame clones, some missing. The sample has 110,000 to 150,000 clones; 93% are singletons. Material: peripheral blood, obtained on day 0 of AZD1222 vaccination. These receptors all come from an adult in good health.

The chain is built from TRBV29-1 and TRBJ2-3; D is possibly TRBD1 (5 bases). The germline CDR1 and CDR2 sequences are SQVTM and ANQGSEA. The V gene lost 1 base and the J gene lost 4 bases, with 9 bases spanning the gap. The CDR3 consists of 13 residues. The CDR3 sequence: CSVEVGAADTQYF. As DNA, the CDR3 is TGCAGCGTTGAAGTAGGGGCGGCAGATACGCAGTATTTT.

This CDR3 is CASSFGRGTYEQYF. CDR3 coding DNA: TGTGCCAGCAGCTTCGGGCGGGGGACCTACGAGCAGTACTTC. The V call is TRBV11-2, the J call TRBJ2-7; 7 nucleotides align to TRBD2. In germline, CDR1 is SGHAT, CDR2 FQNNGV. V shed 3 bases, J shed 2 bases, and the junction held 4 bases outside the gene matches. The CDR3 extends over 14 amino acids.

The DNA for the CDR3 is TGTGCCAGCAGGACAGGGTATAACTATGGCTACACCTTC. Translated, it gives CASRTGYNYGYTF. The chain has TRBV6-5 and TRBJ1-2, with 7 bases aligning to TRBD1. The CDR3 spans 13 residues. The germline CDR1 and CDR2 sequences are MNHEY and SVGAGI. With V trimmed by 6 bases and J by 1 base, 2 bases remained unmatched.

V and J are TRBV5-1 and TRBJ2-1, with D maybe TRBD1 (6 bases). The germline V gene encodes CDR1 SGHRS and CDR2 YFSETQ. The CDR3 contains 13 residues. The V end lost 2 bases, the J end lost 6 bases, and 9 bases lay between the germline ends. The CDR3 DNA reads TGCGCCAGCAGCTTCGGCAGGGGCAATGAGCAGTTCTTC. Amino acid sequence: CASSFGRGNEQFF.

This chain connects TRBV4-1 to TRBJ2-1, with TRBD2 identical over 10 bases. J gave up 7 bases and V 1 base, and 4 bases lay outside the gene matches. Germline CDR1 and CDR2: MGHRA and YSYEKL. The CDR3 is 15 amino acids. The CDR3 here is CASSQASGSWNEQFF. CDR3 coding DNA: TGCGCCAGCAGCCAAGCTAGCGGGAGTTGGAATGAGCAGTTCTTC.

The V call is TRBV4-2, the J call TRBJ1-5; 10 bases are a match to TRBD1. J was trimmed by 8 bases and V by 4 bases; bases with no gene match: 8. The CDR3 runs 15 residues. The germline CDR1 and CDR2 sequences are LGHNA and YNFKEQ. The CDR3, as DNA: TGTGCCAGCAGCCTTAGACAGGGGGCTGGGGAGCCCCAGCATTTT. Protein sequence: CASSLRQGAGEPQHF.

The chain recombines TRBV29-1 with TRBJ1-1; 8 bases fit TRBD1. This CDR3 comprises 12 residues. Unmatched junction bases numbered 7, after V lost 7 bases and J lost 6 bases. In germline, CDR1 is SQVTM, CDR2 ANQGSEA. The CDR3 here is CSGKLQGAEAFF. The CDR3 DNA follows: TGCAGCGGAAAACTACAGGGGGCTGAAGCTTTCTTT.

The chain uses TRBV29-1 and TRBJ2-3, with TRBD2 matching 10 bases. CDR3 length equals 14 residues. The V and J ends lost 3 bases and 3 bases, in that order; junction bases with no gene match: 3. Looked up from germline, CDR1 is SQVTM and CDR2 is ANQGSEA. CDR3 sequence (DNA): TGCAGCGTTGAGGGACTAGCGTCTACAGATACGCAGTATTTT. It specifies CSVEGLASTDTQYF.